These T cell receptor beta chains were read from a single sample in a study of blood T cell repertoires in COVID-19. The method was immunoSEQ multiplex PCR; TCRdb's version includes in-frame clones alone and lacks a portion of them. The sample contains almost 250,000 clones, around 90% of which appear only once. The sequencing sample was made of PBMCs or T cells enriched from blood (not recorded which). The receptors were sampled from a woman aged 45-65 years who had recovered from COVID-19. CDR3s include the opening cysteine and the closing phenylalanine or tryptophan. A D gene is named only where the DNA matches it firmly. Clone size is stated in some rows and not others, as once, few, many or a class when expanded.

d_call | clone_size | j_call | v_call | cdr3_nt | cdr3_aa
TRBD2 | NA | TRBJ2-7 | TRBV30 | TGTGCCTGGAGTGCAGATCTAGCGGGAATGGAGCAGTACTTC | CAWSADLAGMEQYF
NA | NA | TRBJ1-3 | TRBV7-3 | TGTGCCAGCAGTATAGGGCCAGGGGTTGGGAACACCATATATTTT | CASSIGPGVGNTIYF
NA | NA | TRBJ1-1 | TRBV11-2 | TGTGCCAGCAGCTTAGACTGGCGGGGTGGTCAAGCTTTCTTT | CASSLDWRGGQAFF
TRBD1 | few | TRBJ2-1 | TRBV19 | TGTGCCAGTAGTATAGGACAGGGGGCTGATGAGCAGTTCTTC | CASSIGQGADEQFF
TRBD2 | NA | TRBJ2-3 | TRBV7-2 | TGTGCCAGCAGCATCAGTAGCGGGAGACGCACAGATACGCAGTATTTT | CASSISSGRRTDTQYF
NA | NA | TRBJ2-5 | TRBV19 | TGTGCCAGTAGTACCACAGCGGAAGAGACCCAGTACTTC | CASSTTAEETQYF
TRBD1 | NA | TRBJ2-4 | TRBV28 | TGTGCCAGCAGTTTAGACACAGGGGGGTTTGCCAAAAACATTCAGTACTTC | CASSLDTGGFAKNIQYF
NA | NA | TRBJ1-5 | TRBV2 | TGTGCCAGCAGTGAGGGGGCTGGGCAGCCCCAGCATTTT | CASSEGAGQPQHF
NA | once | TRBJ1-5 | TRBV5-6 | TGTGCCAGCAGCTTGGAGGGGGAACAGCCCCAGCATTTT | CASSLEGEQPQHF
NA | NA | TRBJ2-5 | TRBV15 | TGTGCCACCAGAGGGGGTAGACTAGCCCCGGAGACCCAGTACTTC | CATRGGRLAPETQYF
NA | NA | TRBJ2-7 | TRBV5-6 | TGTGCCAGCAGCCCCGAGGGTCGAGAGCAGTACTTC | CASSPEGREQYF